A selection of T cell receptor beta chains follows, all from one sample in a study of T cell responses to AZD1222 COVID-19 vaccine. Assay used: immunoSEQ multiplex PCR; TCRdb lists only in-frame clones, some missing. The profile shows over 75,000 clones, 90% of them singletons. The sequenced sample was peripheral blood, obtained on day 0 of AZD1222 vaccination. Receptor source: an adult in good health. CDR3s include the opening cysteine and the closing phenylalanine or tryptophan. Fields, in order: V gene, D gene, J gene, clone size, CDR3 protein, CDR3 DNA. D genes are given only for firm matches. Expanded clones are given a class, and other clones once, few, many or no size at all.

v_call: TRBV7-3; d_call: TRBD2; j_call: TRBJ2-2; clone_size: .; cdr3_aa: CASSLTGGRNTGELFF; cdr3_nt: TGTGCCAGCAGCTTAACGGGAGGGCGCAACACCGGGGAGCTGTTTTTT
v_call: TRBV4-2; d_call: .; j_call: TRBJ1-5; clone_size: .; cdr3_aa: CASSQMSRGNQPQHF; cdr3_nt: TGTGCCAGCAGCCAGATGTCCCGGGGAAATCAGCCCCAGCATTTT
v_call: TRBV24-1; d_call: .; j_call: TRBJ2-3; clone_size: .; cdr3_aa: CATSGPGSTDTQYF; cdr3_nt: TGTGCCACCAGTGGCCCAGGGAGCACAGATACGCAGTATTTT
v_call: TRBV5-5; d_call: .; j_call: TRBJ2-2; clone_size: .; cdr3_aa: CASSRGSSTGELFF; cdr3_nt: TGTGCCAGCAGTCGGGGGTCTAGCACCGGGGAGCTGTTTTTT
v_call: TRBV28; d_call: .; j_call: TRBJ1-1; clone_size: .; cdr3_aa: CASSQGGKARKAFF; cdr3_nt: TGTGCCAGCAGTCAAGGCGGAAAAGCGAGGAAAGCTTTCTTT
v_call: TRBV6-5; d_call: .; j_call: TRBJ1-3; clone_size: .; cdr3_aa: CASSSAMGGNTIYF; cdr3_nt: TGTGCCAGCAGCTCCGCTATGGGCGGAAACACCATATATTTT
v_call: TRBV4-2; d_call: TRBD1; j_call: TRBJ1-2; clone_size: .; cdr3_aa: CASSQEGGGDGYTF; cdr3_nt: TGTGCCAGCAGCCAAGAAGGGGGCGGAGATGGCTACACCTTC
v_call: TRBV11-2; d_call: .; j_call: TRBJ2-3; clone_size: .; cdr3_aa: CASSFGTDTQYF; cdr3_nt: TGTGCCAGCAGCTTTGGGACGGATACGCAGTATTTT
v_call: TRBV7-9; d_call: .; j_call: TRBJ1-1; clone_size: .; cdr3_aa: CASTRQAANTEAFF; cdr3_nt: TGTGCCAGCACCCGACAGGCCGCGAACACTGAAGCTTTCTTT
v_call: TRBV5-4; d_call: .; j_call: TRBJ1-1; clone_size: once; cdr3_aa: CASRPAGGTEAFF; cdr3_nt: TGTGCCAGCAGGCCCGCCGGGGGCACTGAAGCTTTCTTT
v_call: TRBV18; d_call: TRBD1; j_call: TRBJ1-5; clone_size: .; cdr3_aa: CASSPEGAGNQPQHF; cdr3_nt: TGTGCCAGCTCACCGGAGGGGGCGGGCAATCAGCCCCAGCATTTT
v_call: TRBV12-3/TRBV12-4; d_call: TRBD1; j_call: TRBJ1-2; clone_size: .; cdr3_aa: CASRDREESGYTF; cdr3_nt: TGTGCCAGCAGGGACAGGGAAGAAAGTGGCTACACCTTC
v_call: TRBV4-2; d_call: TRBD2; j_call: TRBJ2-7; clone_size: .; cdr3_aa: CASSQAVDAAGGLGEQYF; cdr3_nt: TGTGCCAGCAGCCAAGCTGTGGACGCGGCGGGAGGGCTTGGTGAGCAGTACTTC
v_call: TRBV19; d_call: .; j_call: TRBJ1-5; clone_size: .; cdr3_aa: CASTPQGSQPQHF; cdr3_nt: TGTGCCAGTACCCCGCAAGGGAGCCAGCCCCAGCATTTT
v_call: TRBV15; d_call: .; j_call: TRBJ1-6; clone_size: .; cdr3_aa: CATSRDHGNSPLHF; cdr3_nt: TGTGCCACCAGCAGAGATCATGGCAATTCACCCCTCCACTTT
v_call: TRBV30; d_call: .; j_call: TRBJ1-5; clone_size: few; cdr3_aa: CAWSGQYGQPQHF; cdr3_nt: TGTGCCTGGAGTGGACAGTACGGCCAGCCCCAGCATTTT
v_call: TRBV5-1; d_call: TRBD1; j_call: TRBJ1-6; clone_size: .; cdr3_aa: CASSVGQGAPLHF; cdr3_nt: TGCGCCAGCAGCGTGGGACAGGGTGCACCCCTCCACTTT
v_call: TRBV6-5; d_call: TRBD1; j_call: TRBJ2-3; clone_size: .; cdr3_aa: CASRTGQGTDTQYF; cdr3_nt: TGTGCCAGCAGGACAGGGCAGGGAACAGATACGCAGTATTTT
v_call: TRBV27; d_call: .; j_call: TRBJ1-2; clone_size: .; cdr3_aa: CASSRALGQGNYGYTF; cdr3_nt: TGTGCCAGCAGTCGCGCCCTCGGCCAGGGGAACTATGGCTACACCTTC
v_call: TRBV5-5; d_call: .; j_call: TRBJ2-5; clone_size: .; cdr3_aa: CASGVFGHPGETQYF; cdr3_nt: TGTGCCAGCGGAGTATTCGGACACCCAGGGGAGACCCAGTACTTC
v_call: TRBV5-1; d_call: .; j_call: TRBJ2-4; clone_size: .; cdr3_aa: CASSFGPGPGLYF; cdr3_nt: TGCGCCAGCAGCTTCGGGCCTGGGCCAGGCTTGTACTTC
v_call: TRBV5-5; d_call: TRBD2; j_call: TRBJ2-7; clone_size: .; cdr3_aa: CASSLGDYPYEQYF; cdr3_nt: TGTGCCAGCAGCTTGGGGGACTATCCCTACGAGCAGTACTTC
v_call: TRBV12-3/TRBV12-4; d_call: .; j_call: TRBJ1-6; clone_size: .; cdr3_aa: CASSLGYVSPLHF; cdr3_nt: TGTGCCAGCAGTTTAGGGTACGTTTCACCCCTCCACTTT
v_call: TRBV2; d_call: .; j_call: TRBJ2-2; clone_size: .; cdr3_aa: CASNPRTANTGELFF; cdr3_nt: TGTGCCAGCAACCCGCGGACAGCGAACACCGGGGAGCTGTTTTTT
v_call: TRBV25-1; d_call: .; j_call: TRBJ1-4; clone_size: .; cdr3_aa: CASSVSQGANEKLFF; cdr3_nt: TGTGCCAGCAGTGTTTCTCAGGGCGCAAATGAAAAACTGTTTTTT
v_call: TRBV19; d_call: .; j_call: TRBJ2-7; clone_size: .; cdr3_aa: CASSSPGRDLTGEQYF; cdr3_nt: TGTGCCAGTAGTAGTCCCGGAAGGGATCTTACAGGGGAGCAGTACTTC
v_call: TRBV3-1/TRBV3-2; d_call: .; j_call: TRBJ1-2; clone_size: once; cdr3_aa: CASSRLNYGYTF; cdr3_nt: TGTGCCAGCAGCCGGCTGAACTATGGCTACACCTTC
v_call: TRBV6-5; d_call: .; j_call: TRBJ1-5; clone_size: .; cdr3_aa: CASSYSHYSNQPQHF; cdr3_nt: TGTGCCAGCAGTTACTCCCATTATAGCAATCAGCCCCAGCATTTT
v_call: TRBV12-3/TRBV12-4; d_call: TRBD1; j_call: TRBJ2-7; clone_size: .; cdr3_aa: CASSGTGIYEQYF; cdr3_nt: TGTGCCAGCAGCGGGACAGGTATTTACGAGCAGTACTTC
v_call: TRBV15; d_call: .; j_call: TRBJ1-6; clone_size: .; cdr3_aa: CATSREGLHNSPLHF; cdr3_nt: TGTGCCACCAGCAGAGAAGGTTTACATAATTCACCCCTCCACTTT
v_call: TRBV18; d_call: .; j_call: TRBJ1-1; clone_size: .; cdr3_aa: CASSPAASEAFF; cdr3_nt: TGTGCCAGCTCACCAGCGGCCAGTGAAGCTTTCTTT
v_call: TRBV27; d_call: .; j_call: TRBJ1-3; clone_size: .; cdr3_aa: CASSLTGSSGNTIYF; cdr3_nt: TGTGCCAGCAGTTTAACGGGCAGCTCTGGAAACACCATATATTTT
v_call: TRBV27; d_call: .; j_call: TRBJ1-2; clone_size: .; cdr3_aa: CASSYRDNYGYTF; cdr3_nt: TGTGCCAGCAGTTACAGGGATAACTATGGCTACACCTTC
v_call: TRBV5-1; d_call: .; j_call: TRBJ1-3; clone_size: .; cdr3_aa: CASSLGEGAISGNTIYF; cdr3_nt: TGCGCCAGCAGCTTGGGCGAGGGCGCGATCTCTGGAAACACCATATATTTT
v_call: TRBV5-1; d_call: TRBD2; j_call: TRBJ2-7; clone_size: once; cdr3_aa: CASSLSAGGYEQYF; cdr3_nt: TGCGCCAGCAGCTTGTCCGCGGGGGGATACGAGCAGTACTTC
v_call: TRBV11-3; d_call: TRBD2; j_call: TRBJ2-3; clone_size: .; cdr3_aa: CASSSDSGMGDTQYF; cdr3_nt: TGTGCCAGCAGCTCCGATAGCGGGATGGGCGATACGCAGTATTTT
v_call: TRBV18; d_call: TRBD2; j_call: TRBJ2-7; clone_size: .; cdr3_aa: CASSPPTSGSYEQYF; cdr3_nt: TGTGCCAGCTCACCACCCACTAGCGGGAGTTACGAGCAGTACTTC
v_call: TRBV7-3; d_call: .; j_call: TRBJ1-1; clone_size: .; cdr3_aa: CASSFSRTENTEAFF; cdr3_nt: TGTGCCAGCAGCTTCTCTAGGACAGAGAACACTGAAGCTTTCTTT
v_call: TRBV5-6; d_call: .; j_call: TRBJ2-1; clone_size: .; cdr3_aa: CASSLYNEQFF; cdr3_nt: TGTGCCAGCAGCTTGTATAATGAGCAGTTCTTC
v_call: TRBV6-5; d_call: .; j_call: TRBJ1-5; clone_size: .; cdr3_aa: CASSYPRGRSNQPQHF; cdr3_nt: TGTGCCAGCAGTTATCCCCGGGGCCGAAGCAATCAGCCCCAGCATTTT
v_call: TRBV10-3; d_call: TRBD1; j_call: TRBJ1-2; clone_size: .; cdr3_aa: CAISESARTGGYGYTF; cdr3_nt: TGTGCCATCAGTGAGTCGGCCCGGACAGGGGGCTATGGCTACACCTTC
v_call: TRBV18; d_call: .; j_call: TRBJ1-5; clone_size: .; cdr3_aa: CASSPGPNSNQPQHF; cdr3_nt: TGTGCCAGCTCACCAGGTCCTAATAGCAATCAGCCCCAGCATTTT
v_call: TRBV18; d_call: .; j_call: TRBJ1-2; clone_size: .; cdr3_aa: CASSPSVVGPNYGYTF; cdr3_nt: TGTGCCAGCTCACCTTCCGTGGTTGGTCCCAACTATGGCTACACCTTC
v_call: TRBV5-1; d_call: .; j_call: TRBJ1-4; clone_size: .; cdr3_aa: CASSFTGEKLFF; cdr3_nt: TGCGCCAGCAGCTTTACAGGTGAAAAACTGTTTTTT
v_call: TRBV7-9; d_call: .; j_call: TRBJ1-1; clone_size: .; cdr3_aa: CASSPGNRDTEAFF; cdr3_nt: TGTGCCAGCAGCCCCGGGAATCGAGACACTGAAGCTTTCTTT
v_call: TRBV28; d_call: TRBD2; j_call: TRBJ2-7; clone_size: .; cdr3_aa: CASSPEGLASYEQYF; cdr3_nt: TGTGCCAGCAGTCCCGAGGGACTAGCGTCCTACGAGCAGTACTTC
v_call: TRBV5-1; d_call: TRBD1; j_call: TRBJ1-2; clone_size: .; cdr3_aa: CASSFQGADGYTF; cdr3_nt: TGCGCCAGCAGCTTCCAGGGGGCTGATGGCTACACCTTC
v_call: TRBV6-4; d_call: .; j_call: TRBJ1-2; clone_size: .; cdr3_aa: CASSEGQGYGYTF; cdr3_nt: TGTGCCAGCAGTGAAGGCCAGGGGTATGGCTACACCTTC
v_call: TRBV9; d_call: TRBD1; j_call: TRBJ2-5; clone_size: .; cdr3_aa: CASSAGTGGETQYF; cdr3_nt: TGTGCCAGCAGCGCCGGGACAGGGGGAGAGACCCAGTACTTC
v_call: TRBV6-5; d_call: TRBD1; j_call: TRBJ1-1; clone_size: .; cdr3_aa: CASSSQNRGDTEAFF; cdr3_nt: TGTGCCAGCAGTTCGCAAAACAGGGGTGACACTGAAGCTTTCTTT
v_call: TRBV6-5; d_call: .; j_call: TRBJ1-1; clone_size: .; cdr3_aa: CASSQPRMNTEAFF; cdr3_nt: TGTGCCAGCAGCCAACCACGCATGAACACTGAAGCTTTCTTT
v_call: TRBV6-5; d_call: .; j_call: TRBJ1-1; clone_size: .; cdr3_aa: CASNRQQNTEAFF; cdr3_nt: TGTGCCAGCAATCGACAGCAGAACACTGAAGCTTTCTTT
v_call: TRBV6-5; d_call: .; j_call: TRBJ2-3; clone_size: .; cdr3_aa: CATLDSFTDTQYF; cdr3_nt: TGTGCCACCTTGGACAGCTTCACAGATACGCAGTATTTT
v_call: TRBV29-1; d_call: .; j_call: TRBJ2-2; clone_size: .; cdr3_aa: CSVVGTGEAGELFF; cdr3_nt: TGCAGCGTTGTAGGGACGGGAGAGGCCGGGGAGCTGTTTTTT
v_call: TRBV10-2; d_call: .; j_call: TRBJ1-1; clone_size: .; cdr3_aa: CASSEKIMNTEAFF; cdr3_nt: TGCGCCAGCAGTGAGAAGATCATGAACACTGAAGCTTTCTTT